This T cell receptor beta chain is drawn from a study of blood T cells in healthy people across ages. Study details: Capturing about one barcoded beta molecule per two T cells was achieved by template switching.

Study outcomes and limitations: A conclusive naive versus antigen-experienced comparison was prevented by the unsorted PBMCs.

For the second PCR, which ran for about 7 to 11 cycles, a sample-barcoded 5' primer and a J-beta primer mix were used. One entry per CDR3 protein, called by TCRdb with MiXCR from the 5' RACE reads. This table has about 570,000 distinct CDR3 sequences, 25% to 30% appearing once. Every sample gave at least 5 micrograms of total RNA when it was extracted. The CDR3 is made up of 13 amino acids. Germline CDR1 and CDR2: DFQATT and SNEGSKA (reference sequence). V gave up 1 base and J gave up 5 bases, with 11 bases separating them. In its sample, this clonotype was seen many times. Its target is unknown. V and J are TRBV20-1 and TRBJ2-5; D not resolved. This sequence originates from a woman aged 70 to 79 in good health. The material sequenced was blood. CDR3 protein: CSARVNPRETQYF. CDR3 bases: TGCAGTGCTAGAGTCAATCCGAGGGAGACCCAGTACTTC.